These T cell receptor beta chains were read from a single sample in a study of technical replicates of blood from four donors. Some clones are missing from TCRdb's copy, which holds only in-frame ones; the method was immunoSEQ multiplex PCR. The sample lists about 79,000 clones, under 95% occurring once. Sequenced sample: T cells isolated from PBMCs. These receptors were collected from a human donor in good health. CDR3s include the opening cysteine and the closing phenylalanine or tryptophan. The order of the fields is J gene, D gene, V gene, clone size, CDR3 DNA, CDR3 protein. D genes are given only for firm matches. Clone sizes are given selectively: once, few, many, or a class where the clone is expanded.

>TRBJ1-4|.|TRBV18|.
TGTGCCAGCTCACCCCGTAGCGCACAGGGCCCTAATGAAAAACTGTTTTTT
CASSPRSAQGPNEKLFF
>TRBJ1-2|.|TRBV5-4|.
TGTGCCAGCAGCTTGATTGCTTTAGGGCCGGGAGGCTACACCTTC
CASSLIALGPGGYTF
>TRBJ2-1|.|TRBV6-5|.
TGTGCCAGCAGTCCCGACAGCCGGAATGAGCAGTTCTTC
CASSPDSRNEQFF
>TRBJ1-5|TRBD1|TRBV19|once
TGTGCCAGTAGTTCAGGACAGGGGGCTCGCGGTCAGCCCCAGCATTTT
CASSSGQGARGQPQHF
>TRBJ2-2|TRBD1|TRBV5-1|.
TGCGCCAGCAGCCTTCAGACAGGGGGCGACCCCCCCACCGGGGAGCTGTTTTTT
CASSLQTGGDPPTGELFF
>TRBJ2-1|.|TRBV9|.
TGTGCCAGCAGCGTAGGGTCCGGGACTGGACACGGTGATGAGCAGTTCTTC
CASSVGSGTGHGDEQFF
>TRBJ2-2|.|TRBV7-2|.
TGTGCCAGCAGCTCGGTCCTAGCTCGAACCGGGGAGCTGTTTTTT
CASSSVLARTGELFF
>TRBJ2-3|TRBD2|TRBV10-3|.
TGTGCCATCAGGCCGGGACTAGCGGGGACCACAGATACGCAGTATTTT
CAIRPGLAGTTDTQYF
>TRBJ2-7|TRBD1|TRBV29-1|.
TGCAGCGTTCTTCCTCAGGGGGTCTACGAGCAGTACTTC
CSVLPQGVYEQYF
>TRBJ1-1|TRBD1|TRBV11-2|.
TGTGCCAGCAGCTTAAACCAGGGGGGCACTGAAGCTTTCTTT
CASSLNQGGTEAFF
>TRBJ2-7|TRBD1|TRBV10-3|.
TGTGCCATCAGGACCGGGACAGGGGTTACCTACGAGCAGTACTTC
CAIRTGTGVTYEQYF
>TRBJ2-5|.|TRBV6-6|.
TGTGCCAGCAGCCCCCTGGCGGGGCGGGAGACCCAGTACTTC
CASSPLAGRETQYF
>TRBJ1-5|.|TRBV5-5|.
TGTGCCAGCAGCTTTGTGACCGCGACAGAAAACAATCAGCCCCAGCATTTT
CASSFVTATENNQPQHF
>TRBJ2-1|.|TRBV2|.
TGTGCCAGCAGTATTAGGGGCTACAATGAGCAGTTCTTC
CASSIRGYNEQFF
>TRBJ2-7|.|TRBV27|.
TGTGCCAGCAGTTCGGAGGAGAATCCCTCCGAGCAGTACTTC
CASSSEENPSEQYF
>TRBJ2-7|.|TRBV11-3|.
TGTGCCAGCAGCTTAACCCCGGCCTACGAGCAGTACTTC
CASSLTPAYEQYF
>TRBJ2-3|.|TRBV4-1|.
TGCGCCAGCAGCCAAACAGACCCAGATACGCAGTATTTT
CASSQTDPDTQYF
>TRBJ1-2|.|TRBV7-3|.
TGTGCCAGCAGCCATCTAGAGGGCGGGGTACTCGGGAGAGGCTACACCTTC
CASSHLEGGVLGRGYTF
>TRBJ2-5|.|TRBV5-1|.
TGCGCCAGCAGCTTGGAAGGGGGAGAGACCCAGTACTTC
CASSLEGGETQYF
>TRBJ1-3|.|TRBV19|.
TGTGCCAGTTCCAGGGGAAACACCATATATTTT
CASSRGNTIYF
>TRBJ1-4|TRBD1|TRBV5-4|.
TGTGCCAGCAGCCCAGAGTTGTTACAGGGGAATGAAAAACTGTTTTTT
CASSPELLQGNEKLFF
>TRBJ2-7|TRBD1|TRBV7-8|.
TGTGCCAGCAGCATGGGGACAGGGGGCTACGCCTACGAGCAGTACTTC
CASSMGTGGYAYEQYF
>TRBJ1-2|TRBD1|TRBV30|.
TGTGCCTGGACCACCTTGAGGGACAGGGGCTACTATGGCTACACCTTC
CAWTTLRDRGYYGYTF
>TRBJ1-5|.|TRBV27|.
TGTGCCAGCAGTTTAACAGGGACGCCCCAGCATTTT
CASSLTGTPQHF
>TRBJ2-7|TRBD1|TRBV4-2|.
TGTGCCAGCAGCCAAGATCCTGGACAGGGCGCGTACGAGCAGTACTTC
CASSQDPGQGAYEQYF
>TRBJ2-5|.|TRBV5-1|.
TGCGCCAGCAGCTTGTTGGCTAGCGCTGAAGAGACCCAGTACTTC
CASSLLASAEETQYF
>TRBJ2-7|TRBD1|TRBV11-3|.
TGTGCCAGCAGCCTCAGGGGGAATCCCCTCTACGAGCAGTACTTC
CASSLRGNPLYEQYF
>TRBJ2-1|TRBD2|TRBV6-1|few
TGTGCCAGCAGTGAGGGTAGCGGGAGCGATTACAATGAGCAGTTCTTC
CASSEGSGSDYNEQFF